The entry below gives a single TCR beta chain sequence along with its context. Trimming removed 3 bases from V and 7 bases from J; junction bases left unmatched: 18. CDR1 and CDR2 (germline): SNHLY, FYNNEI. This CDR3 has 18 residues. Profiling relied on immunoSEQ multiplex PCR, and the TCRdb table lists in-frame clones only, not all of them. Among some 220,000 clones listed, 80% to 90% were seen once. These data originate in a study of blood T cell repertoires in COVID-19. Overall study: Samples came from the United States, Italy and Spain, spanning acute and convalescent COVID-19. In each case, the material was cDNA or gDNA derived from T cells, B-cell-depleted T cells, or PBMCs.

The chain links TRBV2 to TRBJ2-1; 7 nucleotides match TRBD2. Specimen: PBMCs or T cells enriched from blood (not recorded which). The source of this sequence is a woman aged 40 to 50 with acute COVID-19. CDR3 sequence reads: CASSDLVSTGGSLNEQFF. In DNA, the CDR3 is TGTGCCAGCAGTGATCTCGTGTCCACAGGCGGGAGTTTGAATGAGCAGTTCTTC.